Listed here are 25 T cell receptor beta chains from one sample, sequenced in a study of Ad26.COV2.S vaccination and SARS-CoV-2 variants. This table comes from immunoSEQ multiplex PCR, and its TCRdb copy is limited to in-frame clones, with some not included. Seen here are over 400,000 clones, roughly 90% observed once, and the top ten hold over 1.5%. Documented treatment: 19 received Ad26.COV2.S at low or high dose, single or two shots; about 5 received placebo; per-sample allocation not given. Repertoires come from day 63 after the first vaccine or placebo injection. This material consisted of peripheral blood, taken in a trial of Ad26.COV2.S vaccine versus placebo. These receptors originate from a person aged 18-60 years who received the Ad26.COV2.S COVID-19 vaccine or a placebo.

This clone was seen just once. The CDR3 DNA reads TGTGCCAGCAGCAGGGGGATGTATGGCACAGATACGCAGTATTTT. It encodes CASSRGMYGTDTQYF. The chain couples TRBV9 to TRBJ2-3; the D gene is possibly TRBD1 (6 bases). Germline CDR1 is SGDLS and CDR2 is YYNGEE. There are 15 residues in the CDR3. Trimming removed 4 bases at V and 1 base at J, with 13 bases between.

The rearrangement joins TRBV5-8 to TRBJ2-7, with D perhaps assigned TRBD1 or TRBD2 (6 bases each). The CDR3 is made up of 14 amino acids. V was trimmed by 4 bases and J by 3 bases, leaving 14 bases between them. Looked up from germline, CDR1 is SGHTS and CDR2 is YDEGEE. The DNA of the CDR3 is TGTGCCAGCAGCCCAGGGGACTCTAACTACGAGCAGTACTTC. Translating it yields CASSPGDSNYEQYF.

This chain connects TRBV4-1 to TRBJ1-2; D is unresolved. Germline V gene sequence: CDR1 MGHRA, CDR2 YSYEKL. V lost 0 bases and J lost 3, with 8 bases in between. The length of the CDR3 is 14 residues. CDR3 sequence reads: CASSQDLTDYGYTF. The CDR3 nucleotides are TGCGCCAGCAGCCAAGATTTGACGGACTATGGCTACACCTTC.

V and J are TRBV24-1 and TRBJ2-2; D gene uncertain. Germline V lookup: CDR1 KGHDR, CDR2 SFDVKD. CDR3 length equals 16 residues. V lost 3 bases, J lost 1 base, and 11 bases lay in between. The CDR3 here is CATSDRGRMNTGELFF. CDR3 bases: TGTGCCACCAGTGATCGAGGCAGGATGAACACCGGGGAGCTGTTTTTT.

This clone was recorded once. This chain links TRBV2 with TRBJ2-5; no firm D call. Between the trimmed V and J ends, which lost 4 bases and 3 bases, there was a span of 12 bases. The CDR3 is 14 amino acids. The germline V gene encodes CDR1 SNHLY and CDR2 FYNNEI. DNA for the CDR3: TGTGCCAGCAGTGGTATGGCAGGAAAAGAGACCCAGTACTTC. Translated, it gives CASSGMAGKETQYF. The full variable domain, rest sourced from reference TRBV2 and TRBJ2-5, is EPEVTQTPSHQVTQMGQEVILRCVPISNHLYFYWYRQILGQKVEFLVSFYNNEISEKSEIFDDQFSVERPDGSNFTLKIRSTKLEDSAMYFCASSGMAGKETQYFGPGTRLLVL.

The CDR3 region is CASSIFIAGDYNEQFF. The CDR3 bases are TGTGCCAGTAGTATATTTATAGCGGGGGACTACAATGAGCAGTTCTTC. The chain uses TRBV19 and TRBJ2-1, with 9 bases aligning to TRBD2. V shed 2 bases, J shed 3 bases, and the junction held 5 bases outside the gene matches. Per the germline V gene, CDR1 is LNHDA and CDR2 is SQIVND (reference sequence). CDR3 length equals 16 residues.

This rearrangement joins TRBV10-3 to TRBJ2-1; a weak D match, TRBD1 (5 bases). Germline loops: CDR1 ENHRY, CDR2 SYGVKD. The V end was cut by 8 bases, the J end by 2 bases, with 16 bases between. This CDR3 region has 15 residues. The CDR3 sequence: CAILRAGYAYNEQFF. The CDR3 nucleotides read TGTGCCATCCTACGAGCAGGGTACGCCTACAATGAGCAGTTCTTC.

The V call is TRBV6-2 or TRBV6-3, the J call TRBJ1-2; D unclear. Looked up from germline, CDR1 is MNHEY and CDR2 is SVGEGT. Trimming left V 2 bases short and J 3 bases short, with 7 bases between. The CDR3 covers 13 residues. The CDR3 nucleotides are TGTGCCAGCAGTTACGGCCGGCACTATGGCTACACCTTC. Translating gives CASSYGRHYGYTF.

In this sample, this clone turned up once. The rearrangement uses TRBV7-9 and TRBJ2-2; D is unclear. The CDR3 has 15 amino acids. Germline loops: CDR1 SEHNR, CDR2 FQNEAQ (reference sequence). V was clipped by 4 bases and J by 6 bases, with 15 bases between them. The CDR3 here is CASSSTKSGAGELFF. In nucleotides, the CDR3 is TGTGCCAGCAGCTCTACGAAATCTGGGGCCGGGGAGCTGTTTTTT.

In DNA, the CDR3 is TGTGCCAGCTCACCCGGGACAGGGTGGGAAAAACTGTTTTTT. This encodes CASSPGTGWEKLFF. The J gene is TRBJ1-4, the V gene TRBV18, with 9 bases lining up with TRBD1. This CDR3 comprises 14 residues. V lost 3 bases, J lost 8 bases, and 4 bases stayed unmatched. The germline CDR1 and CDR2 sequences are KGHSH and LQKENI.

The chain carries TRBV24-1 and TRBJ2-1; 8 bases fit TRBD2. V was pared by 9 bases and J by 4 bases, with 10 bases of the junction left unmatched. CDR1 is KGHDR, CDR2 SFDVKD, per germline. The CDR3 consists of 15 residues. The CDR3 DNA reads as TGTGCCACCGCCTTTGGCGGGGGGAAATACAATGAGCAGTTCTTC. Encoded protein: CATAFGGGKYNEQFF.

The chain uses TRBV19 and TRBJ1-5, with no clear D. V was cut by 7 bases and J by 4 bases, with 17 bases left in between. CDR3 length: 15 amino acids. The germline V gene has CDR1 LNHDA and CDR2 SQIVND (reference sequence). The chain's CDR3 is CASMQHLFENQPQHF. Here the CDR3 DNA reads TGTGCCAGTATGCAGCATCTCTTCGAAAATCAGCCCCAGCATTTT.

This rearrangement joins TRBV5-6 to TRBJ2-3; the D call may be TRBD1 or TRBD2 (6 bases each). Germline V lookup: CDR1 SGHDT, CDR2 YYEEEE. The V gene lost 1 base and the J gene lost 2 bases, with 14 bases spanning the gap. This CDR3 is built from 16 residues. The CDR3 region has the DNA TGTGCCAGCAGCTTGTATTCGGGGGCCTCCACAGATACGCAGTATTTT. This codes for CASSLYSGASTDTQYF.

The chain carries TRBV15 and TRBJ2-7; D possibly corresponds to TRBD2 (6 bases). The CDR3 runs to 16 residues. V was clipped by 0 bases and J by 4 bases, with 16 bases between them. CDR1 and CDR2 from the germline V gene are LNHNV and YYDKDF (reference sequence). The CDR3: CATSRDGRGGGYEQYF. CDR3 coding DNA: TGTGCCACCAGCAGAGATGGGCGGGGAGGAGGGTACGAGCAGTACTTC.

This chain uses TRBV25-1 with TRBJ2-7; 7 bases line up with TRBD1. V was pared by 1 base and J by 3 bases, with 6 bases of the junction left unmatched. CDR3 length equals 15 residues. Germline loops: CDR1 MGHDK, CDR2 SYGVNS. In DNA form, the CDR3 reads TGTGCCAGCAGTGAATGGGCAGGGGGTATCTACGAGCAGTACTTC. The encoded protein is CASSEWAGGIYEQYF.

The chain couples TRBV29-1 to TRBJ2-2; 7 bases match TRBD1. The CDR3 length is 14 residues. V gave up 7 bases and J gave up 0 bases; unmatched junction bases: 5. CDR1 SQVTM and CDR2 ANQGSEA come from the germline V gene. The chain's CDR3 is CSAPGTANTGELFF. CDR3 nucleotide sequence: TGCAGCGCCCCCGGGACAGCGAACACCGGGGAGCTGTTTTTT.

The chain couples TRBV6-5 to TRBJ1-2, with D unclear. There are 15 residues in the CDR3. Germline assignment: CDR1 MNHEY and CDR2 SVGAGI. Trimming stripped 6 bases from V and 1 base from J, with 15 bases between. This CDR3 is CASRPTWTVNYGYTF. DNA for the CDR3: TGTGCCAGCAGGCCGACATGGACGGTTAACTATGGCTACACCTTC.

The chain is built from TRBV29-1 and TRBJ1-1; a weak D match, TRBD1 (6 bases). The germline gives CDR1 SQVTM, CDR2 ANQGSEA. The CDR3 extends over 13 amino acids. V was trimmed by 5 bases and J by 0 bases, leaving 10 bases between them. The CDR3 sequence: CSVLRGMNTEAFF. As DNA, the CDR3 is TGCAGCGTTCTCAGGGGAATGAACACTGAAGCTTTCTTT.

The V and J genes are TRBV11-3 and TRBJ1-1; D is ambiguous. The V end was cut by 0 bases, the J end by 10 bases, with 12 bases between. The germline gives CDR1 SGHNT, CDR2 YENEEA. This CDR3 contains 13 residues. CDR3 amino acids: CASSLDDRAAAFF. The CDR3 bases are TGTGCCAGCAGCTTAGATGATCGGGCAGCAGCTTTCTTT.

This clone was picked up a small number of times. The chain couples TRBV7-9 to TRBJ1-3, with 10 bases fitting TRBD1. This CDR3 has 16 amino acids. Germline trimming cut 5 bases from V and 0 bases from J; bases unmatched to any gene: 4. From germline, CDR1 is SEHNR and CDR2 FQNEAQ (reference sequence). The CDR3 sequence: CASSPRTGGSGNTIYF. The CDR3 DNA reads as TGTGCCAGCAGCCCAAGGACAGGGGGCTCTGGAAACACCATATATTTT.

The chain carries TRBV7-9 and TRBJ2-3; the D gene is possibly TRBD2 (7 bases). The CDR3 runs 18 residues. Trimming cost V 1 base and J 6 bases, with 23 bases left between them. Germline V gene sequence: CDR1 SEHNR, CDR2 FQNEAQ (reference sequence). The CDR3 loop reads CASSLGGLRGALVDTQYF. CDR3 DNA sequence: TGTGCCAGCAGCTTAGGGGGTCTCCGGGGGGCTCTTGTGGATACGCAGTATTTT.

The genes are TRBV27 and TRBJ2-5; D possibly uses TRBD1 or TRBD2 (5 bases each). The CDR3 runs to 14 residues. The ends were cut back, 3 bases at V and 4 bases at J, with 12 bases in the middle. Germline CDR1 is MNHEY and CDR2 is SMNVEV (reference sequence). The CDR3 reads CASSLGGTAETQYF. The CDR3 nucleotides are TGTGCCAGCAGTTTGGGTGGGACCGCAGAGACCCAGTACTTC.

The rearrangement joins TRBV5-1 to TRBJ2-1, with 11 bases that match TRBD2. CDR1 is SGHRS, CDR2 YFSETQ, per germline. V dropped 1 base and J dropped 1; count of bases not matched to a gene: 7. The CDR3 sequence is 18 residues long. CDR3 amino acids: CASSLTTSGGYSYNEQFF. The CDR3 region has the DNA TGCGCCAGCAGCTTGACAACTAGCGGGGGCTATTCCTACAATGAGCAGTTCTTC.

CDR3 loop: CASSPGTGYNEQFF. CDR3 nucleotides: TGTGCCAGCAGCCCGGGGACGGGGTACAATGAGCAGTTCTTC. The rearrangement uses TRBV5-4 and TRBJ2-1; D may correspond to TRBD1 or TRBD2 (5 bases each). CDR1 and CDR2 (germline): SGHNT, YYREEE (reference sequence). The CDR3 sequence is 14 residues long. Trimming removed 4 bases from V and 4 bases from J, with 12 bases in between.

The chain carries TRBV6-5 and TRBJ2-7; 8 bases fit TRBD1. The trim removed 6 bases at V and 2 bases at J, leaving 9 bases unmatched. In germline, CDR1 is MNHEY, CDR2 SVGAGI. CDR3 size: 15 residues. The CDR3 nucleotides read TGTGCCAGCAGGCGAGCCGGGACAGGAGCCTACGAGCAGTACTTC. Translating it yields CASRRAGTGAYEQYF.